This entry concerns a single T cell receptor beta chain. Histologic diagnosis was independently verified by two lung pathologists. The repertoire was sequenced with immunoSEQ multiplex PCR; TCRdb's copy has only in-frame clones and lacks some. The sample carries a few thousand clones, approximately 86% recorded once. This entry comes from a study of immune evolution from preneoplasia to lung adenocarcinoma. In germline, CDR1 is SGDLS, CDR2 YYNGEE. Trimming removed 4 bases at V and 7 bases at J, with 17 bases between. The CDR3 consists of 14 residues. The source material was FFPE minimally invasive lung adenocarcinoma tissue. The origin of this receptor is a donor at least 70 years old with lung adenocarcinoma. The V call is TRBV9, the J call TRBJ1-2, with D perhaps matching TRBD1 (5 bases). The CDR3 loop reads CASSLDWSGLGYTF. As DNA, the CDR3 is TGTGCCAGCAGCCTGGATTGGTCAGGGCTTGGCTACACCTTC.